The entry below gives a single T cell receptor (beta chain) sequence along with its context. Its antigen remains unknown. The record originates from a study of T cell repertoires in cytomegalovirus infection. Overall study context: TCR beta signatures that were public indicated CMV infection and matching HLA type.

Germline CDR1 is LNHDA and CDR2 is SQIVND (reference sequence). This CDR3 has 13 residues. V was shortened by 5 bases and J by 5 bases, with 10 bases between the two germline ends. Study-wide results and caveats: In two of eight donors, the top clonotype was HLA-C-restricted CMV-specific. Summed frequency of public TCR beta families distinguished CMV carriers with the relevant HLA.

MiXCR, run by TCRdb on the reads, gives a single entry per CDR3 protein. The sample includes 450,000 to 650,000 distinct CDR3 sequences, about 30% of them seen just once. Source material: PBMCs. The genes are TRBV19 and TRBJ2-1; D possibly matches TRBD1 or TRBD2 (5 bases each). The source of this sequence is a human donor in good health (CMV status not recorded). Some clones in this sample may be carry-over from other donors' samples. CDR3 amino acids: CASSSGPHNEQFF. CDR3 nucleotide sequence: TGTGCCAGTAGTTCGGGACCACACAATGAGCAGTTCTTC.